What follows describes a single T cell receptor beta chain. Its antigen is still unknown. This entry belongs to a study of cytotoxic CD8 clonotypes in ibrutinib-treated CLL. Study observations and caveats: Clonality went higher at ibrutinib response and then dropped back toward baseline at progression.

The TCR beta libraries used approximately 2 micrograms of genomic DNA that came from cryopreserved PBMCs. The ends were cut back, 0 bases at V and 9 bases at J, with 13 bases in the middle. This CDR3 region has 15 residues. Per germline, CDR1 SGHRS and CDR2 YFSETQ. TCRdb's copy holds only in-frame clones and misses some; the assay was immunoSEQ multiplex PCR. The sample carries hundreds of thousands of clones, about 64% recorded once. The sequence was collected from a human donor with chronic lymphocytic leukemia. The chain is built from TRBV5-1 and TRBJ1-6, with a possible D match to TRBD1 (5 bases). Sequencing used PBMCs, obtained after 36 months of ibrutinib treatment. Here the CDR3 reads CASSLEAGQGSPLHF. The CDR3 coding sequence is TGCGCCAGCAGCTTGGAGGCAGGGCAAGGTTCACCCCTCCACTTT.